This T cell receptor (beta chain) was recorded in a study of shared clonotypes between healthy human individuals. Whole-study results and caveats: Naive subsets generally exceeded memory subsets in estimated richness.

V was shortened by 1 base and J by 8 bases, with 11 bases between the two germline ends. CDR3 length: 13 amino acids. Germline V CDR1 and CDR2: SGHTA, FQGNSA. Sequencing was performed with immunoSEQ multiplex PCR; in TCRdb, only in-frame clones are kept and a portion is missing. The sample consists of 2 million to 2.5 million clones, roughly 95% of them appearing once. For this clone: Its specificity is unknown.

V usage is TRBV7-2 and J usage is TRBJ1-1, with D unresolved. The sample was naive CD4+ T cells sorted from blood. This sample's subset: CD45RA+ positively selected. This receptor was identified in a man aged 18-30 years in good health. Here the CDR3 reads CASSLVLAAEAFF. The CDR3 bases are TGTGCCAGCAGCTTAGTATTAGCGGCAGAAGCTTTCTTT. The full variable domain, rest sourced from reference TRBV7-2 and TRBJ1-1, is GAGVSQSPSNKVTEKGKDVELRCDPISGHTALYWYRQSLGQGLEFLIYFQGNSAPDKSGLPSDRFSAERTGGSVSTLTIQRTQQEDSAVYLCASSLVLAAEAFFGQGTRLTVV.